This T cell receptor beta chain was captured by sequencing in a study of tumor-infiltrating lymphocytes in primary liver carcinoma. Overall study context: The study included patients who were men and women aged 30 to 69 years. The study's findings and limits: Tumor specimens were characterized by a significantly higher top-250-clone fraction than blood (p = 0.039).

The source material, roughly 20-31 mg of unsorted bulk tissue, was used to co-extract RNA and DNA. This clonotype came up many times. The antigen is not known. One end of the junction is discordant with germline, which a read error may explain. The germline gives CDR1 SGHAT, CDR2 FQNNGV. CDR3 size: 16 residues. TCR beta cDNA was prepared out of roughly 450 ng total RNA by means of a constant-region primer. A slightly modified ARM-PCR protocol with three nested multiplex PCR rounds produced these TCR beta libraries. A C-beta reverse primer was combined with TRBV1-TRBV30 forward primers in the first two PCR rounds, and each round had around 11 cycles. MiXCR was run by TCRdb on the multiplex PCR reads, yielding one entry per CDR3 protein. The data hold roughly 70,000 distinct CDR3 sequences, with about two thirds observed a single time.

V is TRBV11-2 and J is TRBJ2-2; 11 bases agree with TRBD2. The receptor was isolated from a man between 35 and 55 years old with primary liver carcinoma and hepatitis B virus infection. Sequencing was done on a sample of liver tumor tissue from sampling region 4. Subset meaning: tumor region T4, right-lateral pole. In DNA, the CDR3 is TGTGTCAGCAGCTTAGTGACTAGCGGGGACACCGGGGAGCTGTTTTTT. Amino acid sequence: CVSSLVTSGDTGELFF.